This T cell receptor beta chain was documented in a study of cytomegalovirus exposure and HLA in healthy donors. A remark on this clone: The antigen is unknown.

This CDR3 is 16 amino acids long. Germline V gene data show CDR1 as MRHNA and CDR2 as SNTAGT. Unmatched junction bases numbered 16, after V lost 6 bases and J lost 8 bases. Primers included in the PCR were 60 Vbeta and 13 Jbeta primers. The assay was immunoSEQ multiplex PCR, and TCRdb's table has in-frame clones only and misses some. In the table there are approximately 150,000 clones, about 77% of which are singletons. Study outcomes and limitations: Sequencing depth roughly uniform across donors was assumed in presence/absence analyses.

Source material: PBMCs. This rearrangement joins TRBV6-4 to TRBJ1-1, with TRBD1 identical over 9 bases. This receptor was obtained from a woman aged 40 to 55 in good health and CMV-seropositive. CDR3 DNA sequence: TGTGCCAGCAGCCCTTATTGGGGACAGGGTCCCCTGGAAGCTTTCTTT. This sequence encodes CASSPYWGQGPLEAFF.